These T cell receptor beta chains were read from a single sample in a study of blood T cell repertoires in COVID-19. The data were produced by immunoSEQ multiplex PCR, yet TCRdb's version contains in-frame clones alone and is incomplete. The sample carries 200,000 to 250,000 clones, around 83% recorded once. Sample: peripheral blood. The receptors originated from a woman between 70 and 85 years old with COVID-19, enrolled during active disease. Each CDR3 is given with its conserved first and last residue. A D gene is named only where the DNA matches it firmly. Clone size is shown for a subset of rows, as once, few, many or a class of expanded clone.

TGTGCCAGCAGGCCTCCCCCGAGATCCGGCTACACCTTC CASRPPPRSGYTF TRBJ1-2 - - TRBV21-1
TGTGCCAGCAGCTTGGTCCAGGGGAGAAACACCATATATTTT CASSLVQGRNTIYF TRBJ1-3 - few TRBV5-5
TGTGCCAGCAGCTTAGTCGGAGGGGCGAATGAGCAGTTCTTC CASSLVGGANEQFF TRBJ2-1 - - TRBV11-3
TGTGCCAGCAGCCAAGGACTAGCGGGAGGACAAGAGACCCAGTACTTC CASSQGLAGGQETQYF TRBJ2-5 TRBD2 - TRBV7-2
TGTGCCAGTCACTCAGAGGGAGAAAAACTGTTTTTT CASHSEGEKLFF TRBJ1-4 - few TRBV11-2
TGTGCCATCGGGGAGGGTAACTATGGCTACACCTTC CAIGEGNYGYTF TRBJ1-2 - - TRBV24-1
TGTGCCAGCAGGGGGCCCCAAGAGACCCAGTACTTC CASRGPQETQYF TRBJ2-5 - - TRBV2
TGTGCCAGCAGCCAAGCGGGGGGAGGTCAGCCCCAGCATTTT CASSQAGGGQPQHF TRBJ1-5 - - TRBV7-9
TGTGCCAGCAGCCAAGATCTCAACTCTCCCGGGACAGGCATCACCTTC CASSQDLNSPGTGITF TRBJ1-2 TRBD1 few TRBV3-1/TRBV3-2
TGTGCCAGCAGTACGGGGTCCGGTGAAGCTTTCTTT CASSTGSGEAFF TRBJ1-1 - - TRBV6-5
TGTGCCAGCAGCTTATCGGACAGGGGGCGAGGAAACACCATATATTTT CASSLSDRGRGNTIYF TRBJ1-3 TRBD1 once TRBV5-8
TGTGCCAGTAGTGCACAGGGTAATTCACCCCTCCACTTT CASSAQGNSPLHF TRBJ1-6 - once TRBV19
TGTGCCAGCAGTCCACAGGGGGCGACAAGGACTGAAGCTTTCTTT CASSPQGATRTEAFF TRBJ1-1 TRBD1 - TRBV28
TGCAGCGTTGCATTAGGACTAGCGGGAGGATACGAGCAGTACTTC CSVALGLAGGYEQYF TRBJ2-7 TRBD2 - TRBV29-1
TGTGCCAGCAGTTTCATGAACACTGAAGCTTTCTTT CASSFMNTEAFF TRBJ1-1 - - TRBV6-2/TRBV6-3
TGTGCCAGTAGATTAGGACTGGAGATGAACACCGGGGAGCTGTTTTTT CASRLGLEMNTGELFF TRBJ2-2 - - TRBV19
TGTGCCAGTAGTAGGGGACAGGTCGGTTCACCCCTCCACTTT CASSRGQVGSPLHF TRBJ1-6 TRBD1 few TRBV19
TGTGCCAGCAGTCTCAGGCGGGTAGCGGTGAACACCGGGGAGCTGTTTTTT CASSLRRVAVNTGELFF TRBJ2-2 - few TRBV13
TGTGCCAGCAGCTCAAACAGAGCAACTAATGAAAAACTGTTTTTT CASSSNRATNEKLFF TRBJ1-4 - once TRBV7-6
TGTGCCAGCAGTGAACCGGGGGGGAAGAACACCATATATTTT CASSEPGGKNTIYF TRBJ1-3 - once TRBV6-1
TGTGCCAGCAGGATGACTGGACAGACAAGAGAGACCCAGTACTTC CASRMTGQTRETQYF TRBJ2-5 - - TRBV27
TGTGCCAGCAGTCCGGGAGACACCGGGGAGCTGTTTTTT CASSPGDTGELFF TRBJ2-2 - - TRBV9
TGTGCCAGCAGCGCTTCCGGACAGAGGGGCGATGGCTACACCTTC CASSASGQRGDGYTF TRBJ1-2 - few TRBV7-2
TGTGCCAGCAGTTATCAGGGGAAAGATACGCAGTATTTT CASSYQGKDTQYF TRBJ2-3 - - TRBV6-5
TGTGCCAGCAGCTATCATGACAGGAACACTGAAGCTTTCTTT CASSYHDRNTEAFF TRBJ1-1 - once TRBV7-9
TGTGCCAGCTCACGGGACAGCTACGAGCAGTACTTC CASSRDSYEQYF TRBJ2-7 TRBD1 - TRBV18
TGCGCCAGCAGCTTGGTGGGACAGGGGGCATCACCCCTCCACTTT CASSLVGQGASPLHF TRBJ1-6 TRBD1 - TRBV5-1
TGTGCCAGCCGATCGAGCGGGACAGATACGCAGTATTTT CASRSSGTDTQYF TRBJ2-3 - - TRBV28
TGTGCCAGCAGCTCCTACACACAGGGAACTAAGCCCCAGCATTTT CASSSYTQGTKPQHF TRBJ1-5 - once TRBV5-8
TGTGCCAGCTCACCTTCTTCCGGGGGGCAGAACTATGGCTACACCTTC CASSPSSGGQNYGYTF TRBJ1-2 - - TRBV18
TGCGCCAGCAGTGATCCGGGACAGGGGTTCTCCTACGAGCAGTACTTC CASSDPGQGFSYEQYF TRBJ2-7 TRBD1 - TRBV10-2
TGTGCCAGCAGTTACTTTACAGGGGGCGACTACAATGAGCAGTTCTTC CASSYFTGGDYNEQFF TRBJ2-1 TRBD1 - TRBV6-5
TGTGCCAGCAGCCCGACGACAGGGGTGTATTCACCCCTCCACTTT CASSPTTGVYSPLHF TRBJ1-6 TRBD1 - TRBV16
TGCAGCGTTGAAGTCGCAGGGTATGGCTACACCTTC CSVEVAGYGYTF TRBJ1-2 - - TRBV29-1
TGTGCCACCAGGGCCGCGGGAGGGCCTGGCGGAAATGAGCAGTTCTTC CATRAAGGPGGNEQFF TRBJ2-1 TRBD2 - TRBV15
TGTGCCAGCAGTCGGTCCACTAGCGGGGTTAACAATGAGCAGTTCTTC CASSRSTSGVNNEQFF TRBJ2-1 TRBD2 - TRBV5-4
TGCAGCGTTGTCCCGCCAGGGGCCGTCGATGAGCAGTTCTTC CSVVPPGAVDEQFF TRBJ2-1 - - TRBV29-1
TGTGCCAGCAGTGACACGAGGAACACCGGGGAGCTGTTTTTT CASSDTRNTGELFF TRBJ2-2 - - TRBV2
TGTGCCAGCAGACTCGGGTCCACAGATACGCAGTATTTT CASRLGSTDTQYF TRBJ2-3 - - TRBV7-2
TGTGCCAGCAGTACCGGGACAGGGGCCGGAGGCTATGGCTACACCTTC CASSTGTGAGGYGYTF TRBJ1-2 TRBD1 - TRBV28
TGTGCCAGTAGTCTAAGACCGGGTTCCGAATCCTCTGGAAACACCATATATTTT CASSLRPGSESSGNTIYF TRBJ1-3 - - TRBV19
TGTGCCAGCAGCTTACGGACAGGCGGTAATTCACCCCTCCACTTT CASSLRTGGNSPLHF TRBJ1-6 TRBD1 - TRBV7-9
TGTGCCAGCAGCTCGGGACAGGTTCATGGCTACACCTTC CASSSGQVHGYTF TRBJ1-2 TRBD1 - TRBV7-2
TGTGCCAGCAGCCTCCAAGGGCTAGCTCCACCAAAGCAGTACTTC CASSLQGLAPPKQYF TRBJ2-7 - once TRBV5-4
TGTGCCAGCAGTCGGACTAGCGGGAGTTCGAATGAGCAGTTCTTC CASSRTSGSSNEQFF TRBJ2-1 TRBD2 - TRBV6-5
TGTGCCCAGCAGCCCGGGGAGCAAAACACAGATACGCAGTATTTT CAQQPGEQNTDTQYF TRBJ2-3 - - TRBV28
TGTGCCAGCAGCTTGGCCAGTGCTAGAGTTAACATTCAGTACTTC CASSLASARVNIQYF TRBJ2-4 - - TRBV5-4
TGTGCCAGCAGTTCAGGGGTAATGAATTCACCCCTCCACTTT CASSSGVMNSPLHF TRBJ1-6 - many TRBV28
TGTGCCAGTAGTATAGATCGGGGGGCCTATACGGAAAAACTGTTTTTT CASSIDRGAYTEKLFF TRBJ1-4 - few TRBV19
TGTGCCAGCAGCTTAGACTTAGCGGGCGCCGGGGAGCTGTTTTTT CASSLDLAGAGELFF TRBJ2-2 TRBD2 - TRBV7-2
TGTGCCAGCAGCGCCTACAGTCGCAGTGATGAAAAACTGTTTTTT CASSAYSRSDEKLFF TRBJ1-4 - - TRBV5-6
TGTGCCAGCAGCACGACTAGCGGGACTTGGGGAAGCTCCTACAATGAGCAGTTCTTC CASSTTSGTWGSSYNEQFF TRBJ2-1 TRBD2 once TRBV6-2/TRBV6-3
TGTGCCAGAAGCTTGAGAAGGGACAGGAATTTAACACTCTCCTACGAGCAGTACTTC CARSLRRDRNLTLSYEQYF TRBJ2-7 TRBD1 - TRBV5-3
TGTGCCAGCAGTGAAGGCCGGAGCGAGAACGGGGAGCTGTTTTTT CASSEGRSENGELFF TRBJ2-2 - - TRBV2
TGTGCCAGCAGCCGTACCACAGGGGGCGCGGGCTACACCTTC CASSRTTGGAGYTF TRBJ1-2 TRBD1 many TRBV9
TGTGCCAGCAGGAGGGCGGATACGCAGTATTTT CASRRADTQYF TRBJ2-3 - - TRBV6-5
TGTGCCTGGAGTGCGACATGGGGCGGCACAGATACGCAGTATTTT CAWSATWGGTDTQYF TRBJ2-3 - - TRBV30
TGTGCCAGCAGCCGCGAAGCAGATACGCAGTATTTT CASSREADTQYF TRBJ2-3 - - TRBV9
TGTGCCAGTAGTCCCCAAGGCTCCGGAGGAGATAGTCAGCCCCAGCATTTT CASSPQGSGGDSQPQHF TRBJ1-5 - - TRBV19